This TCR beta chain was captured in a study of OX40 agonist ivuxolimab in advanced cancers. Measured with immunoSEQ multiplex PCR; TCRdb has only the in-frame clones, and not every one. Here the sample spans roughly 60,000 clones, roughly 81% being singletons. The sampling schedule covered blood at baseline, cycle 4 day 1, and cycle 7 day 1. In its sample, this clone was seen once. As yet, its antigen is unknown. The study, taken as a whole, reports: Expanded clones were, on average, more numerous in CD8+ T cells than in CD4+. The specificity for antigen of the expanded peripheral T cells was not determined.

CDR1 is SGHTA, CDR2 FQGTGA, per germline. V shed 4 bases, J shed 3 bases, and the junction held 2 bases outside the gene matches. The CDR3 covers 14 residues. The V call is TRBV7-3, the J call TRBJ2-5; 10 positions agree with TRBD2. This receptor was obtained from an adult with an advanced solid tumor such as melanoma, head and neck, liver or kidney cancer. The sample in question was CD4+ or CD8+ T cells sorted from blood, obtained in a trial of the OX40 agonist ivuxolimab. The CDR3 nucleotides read TGTGCCAGCAGCTCCGGACTAGCGGAAGAGACCCAGTACTTC. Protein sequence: CASSSGLAEETQYF.